This TCR beta chain was sequenced for a study of CD8+CD57+ T cells in acquired aplastic anemia. Trimming stripped 7 bases from V and 2 bases from J, with 12 bases between. Looked up from germline, CDR1 is SGHVS and CDR2 is FQNEAQ. The CDR3 is made up of 14 amino acids. Details on this clonotype: Its target is not known.

Study-wide results and limits: Patients shared just under 30 CD8+ CDR3 sequences with controls. Controls did not differ significantly from patients in CD8+ Simpson's diversity.

According to the study, genomic DNA was the template for TCR beta VDJ and CDR3 profiling. MiXCR, run by TCRdb on the reads, gives a single entry per CDR3 protein. Among approximately 200,000 distinct CDR3 sequences listed, 61% were seen once. What was sequenced was sorted CD4+, CD8+, or CD8+CD57+ T cells (not recorded which) from PBMCs. The gene calls are TRBV7-8 and TRBJ2-1, with D perhaps given as TRBD1 or TRBD2 (6 bases each). The receptor was isolated from a human donor in good health. The CDR3, as DNA: TGTGCCAGCACCCTAGGGGGGACCTACAATGAGCAGTTCTTC. Translated, it gives CASTLGGTYNEQFF.